The clone carrying this T cell receptor beta chain rates as medium-sized. What it binds is unknown. Germline V lookup: CDR1 SGHTS, CDR2 YDEGEE. The CDR3 has 10 residues. Trimming cost V 1 base and J 11 bases, with 6 bases left between them. This table comes from immunoSEQ multiplex PCR, and its TCRdb copy is limited to in-frame clones, with some not included. The sample shows approximately 100,000 clones, about 82% of them seen only once. The sample belongs to a study of T cell responses to AZD1222 COVID-19 vaccine. Study results and limitations: Along spike, vaccine-associated CD4 TCRs were found throughout, with dominance at 160-218 and 743-854.

Here the sequenced sample was peripheral blood, taken on day 0 of AZD1222 vaccination. This receptor was identified in an adult in good health. V usage is TRBV5-8 and J usage is TRBJ1-1; D unclear. The CDR3 loop reads CASSLHGAFF. The CDR3 DNA is TGTGCCAGCAGCTTGCACGGGGCTTTCTTT.